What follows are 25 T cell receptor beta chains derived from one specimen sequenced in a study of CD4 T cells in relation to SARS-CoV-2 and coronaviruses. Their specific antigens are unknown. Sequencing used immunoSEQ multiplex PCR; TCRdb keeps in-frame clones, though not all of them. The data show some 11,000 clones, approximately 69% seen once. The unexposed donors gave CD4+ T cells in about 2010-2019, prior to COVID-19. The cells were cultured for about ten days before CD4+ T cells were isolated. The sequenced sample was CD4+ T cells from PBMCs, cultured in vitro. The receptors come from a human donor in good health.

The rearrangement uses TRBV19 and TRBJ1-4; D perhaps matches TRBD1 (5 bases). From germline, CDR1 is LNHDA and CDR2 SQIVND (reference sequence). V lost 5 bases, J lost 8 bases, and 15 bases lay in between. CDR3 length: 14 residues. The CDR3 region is CASSGGGGAEKLFF. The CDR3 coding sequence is TGTGCCAGTAGTGGCGGTGGGGGTGCGGAAAAACTGTTTTTT.

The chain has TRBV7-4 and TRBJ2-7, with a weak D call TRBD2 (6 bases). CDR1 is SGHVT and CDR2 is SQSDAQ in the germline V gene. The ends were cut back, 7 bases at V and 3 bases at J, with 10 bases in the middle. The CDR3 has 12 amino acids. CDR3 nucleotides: TGTGCCAGCACGCCCGGGGGCTACGAGCAGTACTTC. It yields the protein CASTPGGYEQYF. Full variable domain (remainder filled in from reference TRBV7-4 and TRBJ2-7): GAGVSQSPRYKVAKRGRDVALRCDSISGHVTLYWYRQTLGQGSEVLTYSQSDAQRDKSGRPSGRFSAERPERSVSTLKIQRTEQGDSAVYLCASTPGGYEQYFGPGTRLTVT.

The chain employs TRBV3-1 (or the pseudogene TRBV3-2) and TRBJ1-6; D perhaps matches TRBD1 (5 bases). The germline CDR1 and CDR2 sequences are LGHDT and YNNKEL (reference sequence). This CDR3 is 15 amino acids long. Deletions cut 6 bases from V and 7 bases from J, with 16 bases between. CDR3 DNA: TGTGCCAGCAGTCCCTCGCAGGGAGGGAATTCACCCCTCCACTTT. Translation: CASSPSQGGNSPLHF.

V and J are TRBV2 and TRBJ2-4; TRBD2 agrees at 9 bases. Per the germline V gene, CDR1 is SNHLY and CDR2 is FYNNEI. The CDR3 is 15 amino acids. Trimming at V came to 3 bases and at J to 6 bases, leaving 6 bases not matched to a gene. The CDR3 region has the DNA TGTGCCAGCAGTGAGGGTAGCGGGAGAATAAACATTCAGTACTTC. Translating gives CASSEGSGRINIQYF.

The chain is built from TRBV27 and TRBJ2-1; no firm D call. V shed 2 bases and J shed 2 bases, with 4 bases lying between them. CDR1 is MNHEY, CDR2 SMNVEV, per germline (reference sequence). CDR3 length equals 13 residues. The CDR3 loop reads CASSLRTYNEQFF. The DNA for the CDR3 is TGTGCCAGCAGTTTAAGGACCTACAATGAGCAGTTCTTC.

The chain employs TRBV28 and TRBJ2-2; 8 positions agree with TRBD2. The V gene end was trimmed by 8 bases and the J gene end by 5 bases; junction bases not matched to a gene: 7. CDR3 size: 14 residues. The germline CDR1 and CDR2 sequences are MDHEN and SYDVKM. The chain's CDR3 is CASDSGSHTGELFF. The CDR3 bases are TGTGCCAGCGACAGCGGGAGTCATACCGGGGAGCTGTTTTTT.

DNA for the CDR3: TGTGCCAGTAGTACGGGACTAGATCGTCGGGAGCAGTACTTC. Amino acids: CASSTGLDRREQYF. The chain has TRBV19 and TRBJ2-7, with TRBD2 identical over 8 bases. V lost 4 bases and J lost 7; bases outside the gene matches: 9. Germline lookup yields CDR1 LNHDA and CDR2 SQIVND (reference sequence). The CDR3 is made up of 14 amino acids.

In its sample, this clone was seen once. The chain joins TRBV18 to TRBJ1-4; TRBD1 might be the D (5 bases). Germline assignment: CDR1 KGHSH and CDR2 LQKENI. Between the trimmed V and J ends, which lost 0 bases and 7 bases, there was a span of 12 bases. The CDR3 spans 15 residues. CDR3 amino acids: CASSPPSRAGEKLFF. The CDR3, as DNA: TGTGCCAGCTCACCACCCAGCAGGGCCGGTGAAAAACTGTTTTTT.

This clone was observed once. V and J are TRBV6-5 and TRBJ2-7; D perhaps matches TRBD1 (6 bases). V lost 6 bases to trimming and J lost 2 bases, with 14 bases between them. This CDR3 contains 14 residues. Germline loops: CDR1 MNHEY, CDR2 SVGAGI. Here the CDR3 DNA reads TGTGCCAGCAGAGAGGACAGCCACCCCTACGAGCAGTACTTC. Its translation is CASREDSHPYEQYF.

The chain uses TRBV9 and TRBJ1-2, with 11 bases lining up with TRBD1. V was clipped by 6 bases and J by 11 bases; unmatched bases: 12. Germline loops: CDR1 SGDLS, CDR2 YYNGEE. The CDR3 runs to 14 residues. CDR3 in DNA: TGTGCCAGCACCCCGGGACAGGGGGGTGTGGGATACACCTTC. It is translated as CASTPGQGGVGYTF.

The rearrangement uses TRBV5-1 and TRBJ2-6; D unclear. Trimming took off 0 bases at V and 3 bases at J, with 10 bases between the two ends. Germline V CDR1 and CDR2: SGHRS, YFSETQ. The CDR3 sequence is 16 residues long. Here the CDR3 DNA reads TGCGCCAGCAGCTTGGCGACGGCCCTTGGGGCCAACGTCCTGACTTTC. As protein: CASSLATALGANVLTF. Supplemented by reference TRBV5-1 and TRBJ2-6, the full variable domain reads KAGVTQTPRYLIKTRGQQVTLSCSPISGHRSVSWYQQTPGQGLQFLFEYFSETQRNKGNFPGRFSGRQFSNSRSEMNVSTLELGDSALYLCASSLATALGANVLTFGAGSRLTVL.

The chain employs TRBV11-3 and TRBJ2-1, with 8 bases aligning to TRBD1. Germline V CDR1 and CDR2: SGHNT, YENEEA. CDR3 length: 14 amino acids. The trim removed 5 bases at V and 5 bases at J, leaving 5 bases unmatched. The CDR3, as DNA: TGTGCCAGCAGCACGGGACAGGTTAACAATGAGCAGTTCTTC. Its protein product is CASSTGQVNNEQFF.

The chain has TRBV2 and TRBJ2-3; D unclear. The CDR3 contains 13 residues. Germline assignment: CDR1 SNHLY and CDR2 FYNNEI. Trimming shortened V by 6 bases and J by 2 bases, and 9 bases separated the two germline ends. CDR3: CASSAVITDTQYF. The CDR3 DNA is TGTGCCAGCAGCGCGGTTATCACAGATACGCAGTATTTT.

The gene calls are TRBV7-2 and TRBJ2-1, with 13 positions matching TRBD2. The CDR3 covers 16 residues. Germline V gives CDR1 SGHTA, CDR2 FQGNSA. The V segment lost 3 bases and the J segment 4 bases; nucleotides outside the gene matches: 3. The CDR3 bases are TGTGCCAGCAGCTTTGGACTAGCGGGGGTTTACAATGAGCAGTTCTTC. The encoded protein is CASSFGLAGVYNEQFF.

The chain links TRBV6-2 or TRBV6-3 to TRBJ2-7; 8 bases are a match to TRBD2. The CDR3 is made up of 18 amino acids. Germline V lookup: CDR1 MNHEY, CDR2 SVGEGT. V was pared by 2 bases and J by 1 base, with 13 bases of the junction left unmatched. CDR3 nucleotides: TGTGCCAGCAGTTACCTTAGTCTTGCGGGAGGACCATCCTACGAGCAGTACTTC. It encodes CASSYLSLAGGPSYEQYF.

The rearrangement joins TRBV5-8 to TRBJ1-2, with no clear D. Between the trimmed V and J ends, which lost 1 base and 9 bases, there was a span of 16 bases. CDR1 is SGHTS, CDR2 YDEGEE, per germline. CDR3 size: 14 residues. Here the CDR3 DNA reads TGTGCCAGCAGCTTGCCCTTAGGACCCTTGAGCTACACCTTC. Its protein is CASSLPLGPLSYTF.

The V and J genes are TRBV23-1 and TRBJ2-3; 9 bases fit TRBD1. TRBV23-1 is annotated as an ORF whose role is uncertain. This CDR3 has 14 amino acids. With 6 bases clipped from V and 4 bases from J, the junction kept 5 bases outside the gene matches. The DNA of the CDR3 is TGCGCCAGCAGAAACAGGGGGCCATCAGATACGCAGTATTTT. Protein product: CASRNRGPSDTQYF.

CDR3 sequence (DNA): TGCGCCAGCAGTGAGTCGGGGACTAGCCGTTTTACAGATACGCAGTATTTT. Translating gives CASSESGTSRFTDTQYF. V gene TRBV10-2 combines with J gene TRBJ2-3; 9 bases match TRBD2. With V trimmed by 0 bases and J by 3 bases, 7 bases remained unmatched. From germline, CDR1 is WSHSY and CDR2 SAAADI. This CDR3 spans 17 amino acids.

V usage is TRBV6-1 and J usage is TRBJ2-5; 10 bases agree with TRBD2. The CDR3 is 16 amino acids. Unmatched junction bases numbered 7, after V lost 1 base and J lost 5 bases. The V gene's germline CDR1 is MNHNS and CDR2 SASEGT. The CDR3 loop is CASSEDQRGGLETQYF. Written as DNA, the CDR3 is TGTGCCAGCAGTGAAGACCAGCGGGGGGGGCTGGAGACCCAGTACTTC.

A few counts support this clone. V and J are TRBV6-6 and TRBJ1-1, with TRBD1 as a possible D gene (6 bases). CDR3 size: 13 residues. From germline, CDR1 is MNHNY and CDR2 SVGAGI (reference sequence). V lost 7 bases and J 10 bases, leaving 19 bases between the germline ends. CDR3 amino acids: CASTPTGRTVAFF. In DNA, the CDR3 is TGTGCCAGCACCCCAACAGGGAGAACGGTAGCTTTCTTT.

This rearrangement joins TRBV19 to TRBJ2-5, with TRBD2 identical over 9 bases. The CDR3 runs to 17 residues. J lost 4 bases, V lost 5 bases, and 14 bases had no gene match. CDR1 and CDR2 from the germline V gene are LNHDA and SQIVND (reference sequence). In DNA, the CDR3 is TGTGCCAGTAGTCCCCCCGCTAGCGGGGCCTGGGGAGAGACCCAGTACTTC. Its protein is CASSPPASGAWGETQYF.

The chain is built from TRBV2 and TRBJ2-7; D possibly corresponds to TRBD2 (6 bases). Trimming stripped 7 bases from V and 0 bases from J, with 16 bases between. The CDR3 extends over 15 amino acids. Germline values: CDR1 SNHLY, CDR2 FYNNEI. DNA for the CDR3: TGTGCCAGCAAGGGGCTTACGGGAGACTCCTACGAGCAGTACTTC. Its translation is CASKGLTGDSYEQYF.

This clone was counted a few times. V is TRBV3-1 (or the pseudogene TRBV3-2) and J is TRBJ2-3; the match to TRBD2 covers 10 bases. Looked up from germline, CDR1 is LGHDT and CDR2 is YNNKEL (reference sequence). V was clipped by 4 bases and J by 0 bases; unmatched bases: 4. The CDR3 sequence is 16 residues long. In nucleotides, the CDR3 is TGTGCCAGCAGCCGCCGACTAGCGGGCAGCACAGATACGCAGTATTTT. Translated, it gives CASSRRLAGSTDTQYF.

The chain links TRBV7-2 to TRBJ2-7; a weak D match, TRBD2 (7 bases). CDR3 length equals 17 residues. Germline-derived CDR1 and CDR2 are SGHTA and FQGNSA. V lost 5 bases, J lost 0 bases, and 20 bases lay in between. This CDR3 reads CASSGGATSILSYEQYF. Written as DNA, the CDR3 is TGTGCCAGCAGCGGGGGGGCAACTTCTATCCTCTCCTACGAGCAGTACTTC.

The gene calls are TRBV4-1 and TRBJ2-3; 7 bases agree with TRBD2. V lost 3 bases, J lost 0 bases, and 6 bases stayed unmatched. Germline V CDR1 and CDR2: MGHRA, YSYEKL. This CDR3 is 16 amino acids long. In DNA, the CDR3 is TGCGCCAGCAGCCACCTTAGCGGGTCCAGCACAGATACGCAGTATTTT. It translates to CASSHLSGSSTDTQYF.